This T cell receptor (beta chain) was captured by sequencing in a study of T cells in Graves' hyperthyroidism and ophthalmopathy. Amplification targeted TCR beta CDR3 regions from RNA transcripts. With the HTBI primer set, the TCR CDR3 went through a first round of RT-PCR. MiXCR, run by TCRdb on the multiplex PCR reads, gives a single entry per CDR3 protein. The sample holds hundreds of thousands of distinct CDR3 sequences, roughly 15% seen once. The V gene lost 8 bases and the J gene lost 11 bases, with 12 bases spanning the gap. CDR1 is MNHNS, CDR2 SASEGT, per germline. This CDR3 is built from 10 residues. This clonotype was recorded many times.

The receptor was derived from a middle-aged woman with Graves' ophthalmopathy. The chain couples TRBV6-1 to TRBJ1-1; D is undetermined. Source material: blood. The CDR3 is CASVSGWAFF. CDR3 coding DNA: TGTGCCAGCGTCAGCGGTTGGGCTTTCTTT.